The 26 T cell receptor beta chains presented below share a single source sample, sequenced in a study of blood T cell repertoires in COVID-19. Using immunoSEQ multiplex PCR, the repertoire was profiled, and TCRdb retains in-frame clones only, with some absent. The sample has approximately 97,000 clones; about 88% are singletons. Sequences were obtained from peripheral blood. The receptors here all came from a middle-aged man with active or convalescent COVID-19.

This chain links TRBV15 with TRBJ2-1; 10 bases are shared with TRBD1. V gave up 9 bases and J gave up 5 bases; unmatched junction bases: 4. The CDR3 consists of 13 residues. Germline V gives CDR1 LNHNV, CDR2 YYDKDF (reference sequence). In DNA form, the CDR3 reads TGTGCCACAGGGGGACAGGGGAACAATGAGCAGTTCTTC. This translates into CATGGQGNNEQFF.

This sequence joins TRBV5-1 and TRBJ2-7; D gene uncertain. The CDR3 spans 11 residues. V lost 9 bases and J lost 7, with 14 bases in between. From germline, CDR1 is SGHRS and CDR2 YFSETQ. CDR3 nucleotide sequence: TGCGCCACCATTTCTGGCTCAGAGCAGTACTTC. It specifies CATISGSEQYF.

The V gene is TRBV6-4, the J gene TRBJ2-7, with D uncertain. V was cut by 2 bases and J by 0 bases, with 11 bases left in between. CDR1 and CDR2 (germline): MRHNA, SNTAGT. This CDR3 has 15 amino acids. The CDR3 DNA follows: TGTGCCAGCAGTGACCCCCTCCGCGACTCCTACGAGCAGTACGTC. This gives the protein CASSDPLRDSYEQYV.

This clone has only a few counts. The CDR3 bases are TGTGCCAGCTCAAGGGGCTACTACAATGAGCAGTTCTTC. Amino acids: CASSRGYYNEQFF. This rearrangement joins TRBV6-5 to TRBJ2-1, with D tentatively TRBD1 (5 bases). This CDR3 comprises 13 residues. Trimming left V 8 bases short and J 3 bases short, with 11 bases between. In germline, CDR1 is MNHEY, CDR2 SVGAGI.

The chain links TRBV29-1 to TRBJ2-7; D remains ambiguous. This CDR3 has 11 residues. Trimming stripped 5 bases from V and 0 bases from J, with 5 bases between. Per the germline V gene, CDR1 is SQVTM and CDR2 is ANQGSEA. The CDR3 reads CSVTGSYEQYF. In DNA, the CDR3 is TGCAGCGTTACTGGCTCCTACGAGCAGTACTTC.

The chain links TRBV7-2 to TRBJ1-1, with 9 bases matching TRBD1. This CDR3 is built from 17 residues. Germline V gene data show CDR1 as SGHTA and CDR2 as FQGNSA. The J segment lost 0 bases and the V segment lost 5 bases, leaving 10 bases of the junction unmatched. This chain's CDR3 is CASSQGQGSFMNTEAFF. CDR3 DNA: TGTGCCAGCAGCCAGGGACAGGGAAGCTTCATGAACACTGAAGCTTTCTTT.

The chain employs TRBV6-5 and TRBJ2-3; 9 bases align to TRBD2. The V segment lost 7 bases and the J segment 5 bases; nucleotides outside the gene matches: 7. Germline V gene lookup returns CDR1 MNHEY and CDR2 SVGAGI. The CDR3 runs to 14 residues. CDR3 amino acids: CASNLAGEGDTQYF. CDR3 nucleotide sequence: TGTGCCAGCAATTTAGCGGGGGAGGGAGATACGCAGTATTTT.

The table lists this clone with a count of one. The rearrangement joins TRBV5-1 to TRBJ2-7; possible D gene TRBD1, 5 bases. Germline values: CDR1 SGHRS, CDR2 YFSETQ. The length of the CDR3 is 16 residues. The germline V and J ends were trimmed by 0 bases and 1 base, with 14 bases remaining between them. The CDR3 sequence: CASSLAPTARSYEQYF. The DNA for the CDR3 is TGCGCCAGCAGCTTGGCCCCGACAGCACGTTCCTACGAGCAGTACTTC.

This chain links TRBV4-1 with TRBJ1-4; D not resolved. The CDR3 consists of 17 residues. Trimming cost V 0 bases and J 0 bases, with 11 bases left between them. Germline V gene sequence: CDR1 MGHRA, CDR2 YSYEKL. DNA for the CDR3: TGCGCCAGCAGCCAAGAGAGAGGAAGAGCAACTAATGAAAAACTGTTTTTT. As protein: CASSQERGRATNEKLFF.

The chain recombines TRBV6-5 with TRBJ2-3, with 11 bases lining up with TRBD1. V shed 6 bases, J shed 6 bases, and the junction held 8 bases outside the gene matches. CDR3 length: 15 amino acids. Germline CDR1 reads MNHEY; CDR2 reads SVGAGI. The CDR3 DNA reads as TGTGCCAGCAGCCTACGGGACAGGGGGATGGATACGCAGTATTTT. Translating it yields CASSLRDRGMDTQYF.

The rearrangement links TRBV15 to TRBJ1-2, with 7 bases fitting TRBD1. The germline V gene has CDR1 LNHNV and CDR2 YYDKDF (reference sequence). This CDR3 comprises 15 residues. Losses at the gene ends were 5 bases for V and 7 bases for J; bases not matched to a gene: 13. In nucleotides, the CDR3 is TGTGCCACCAGCGGTGACAGACAGGGTTTCGGTGGCTACACCTTC. This translates into CATSGDRQGFGGYTF.

This chain uses TRBV7-9 with TRBJ1-2; a weak D match, TRBD1 (6 bases). Trimming cost V 1 base and J 0 bases, with 9 bases left between them. The germline V gene encodes CDR1 SEHNR and CDR2 FQNEAQ (reference sequence). This CDR3 is built from 15 residues. The CDR3 loop is CASSLGTATNYGYTF. As DNA, the CDR3 is TGTGCCAGCAGCTTAGGGACAGCGACTAACTATGGCTACACCTTC. The full variable domain, in which reference TRBV7-9 and TRBJ1-2 provide the parts outside the CDR3, is DTGVSQNPRHKITKRGQNVTFRCDPISEHNRLYWYRQTLGQGPEFLTYFQNEAQLEKSRLLSDRFSAERPKGSFSTLEIQRTEQGDSAMYLCASSLGTATNYGYTFGSGTRLTVV.

DNA for the CDR3: TGTGCCAGTAGTATAGACAGGAACACTGAAGCTTTCTTT. Residues: CASSIDRNTEAFF. The chain combines TRBV19 with TRBJ1-1; no definite D call. The germline CDR1 and CDR2 sequences are LNHDA and SQIVND (reference sequence). The CDR3 totals 13 residues. V lost 0 bases to trimming and J lost 1 base, with 3 bases between them.

The chain combines TRBV7-9 with TRBJ2-1, with 7 bases matching TRBD2. Germline V lookup: CDR1 SEHNR, CDR2 FQNEAQ (reference sequence). CDR3 length equals 15 residues. Trimming cost V 5 bases and J 2 bases; bases outside gene matches: 6. CDR3 loop: CASSPMGGTYNEQFF. DNA of the CDR3: TGTGCCAGCAGCCCTATGGGGGGGACCTACAATGAGCAGTTCTTC.

CDR3: CASSPGTSGILAKNIQYF. The CDR3 DNA reads as TGTGCCAGCAGTCCCGGGACTAGCGGGATTCTAGCCAAAAACATTCAGTACTTC. V is TRBV6-6 and J is TRBJ2-4, with TRBD2 matching over 13 bases. This CDR3 has 18 residues. Germline-derived CDR1 and CDR2 are MNHNY and SVGAGI (reference sequence). V dropped 5 bases and J dropped 0; count of bases not matched to a gene: 7.

Written as DNA, the CDR3 is TGCGCCAGCGGCCTAGCGGGGGGGCGATCAGATACGCAGTATTTT. It specifies CASGLAGGRSDTQYF. The chain links TRBV4-1 to TRBJ2-3, with 12 bases aligning to TRBD2. The CDR3 extends over 15 amino acids. The germline gives CDR1 MGHRA, CDR2 YSYEKL. Trimming at V came to 8 bases and at J to 4 bases, leaving 7 bases not matched to a gene.

The CDR3: CASSLSRASRPVAQFF. DNA for the CDR3: TGTGCCAGCAGCTTATCGAGGGCTAGCCGTCCCGTTGCGCAGTTCTTC. V and J are TRBV7-2 and TRBJ2-1; D is possibly TRBD2 (5 bases). V gave up 2 bases and J gave up 12 bases, with 23 bases separating them. The CDR3 length is 16 residues. The germline V gene encodes CDR1 SGHTA and CDR2 FQGNSA.

V gene TRBV5-6 combines with J gene TRBJ1-1; 8 bases are shared with TRBD1. V was clipped by 3 bases and J by 4 bases; unmatched bases: 8. CDR1 and CDR2 from the germline V gene are SGHDT and YYEEEE. This CDR3 is 15 amino acids long. CDR3 nucleotides: TGTGCCAGCAGCTCGAGGGCCAGGGGGCTCACTGAAGCTTTCTTT. Protein: CASSSRARGLTEAFF.

The table lists this clone with a count of one. This chain uses TRBV5-1 with TRBJ2-5; 9 nucleotides agree with TRBD1. Germline V gene lookup returns CDR1 SGHRS and CDR2 YFSETQ. This CDR3 is 16 amino acids long. J was trimmed by 7 bases and V by 3 bases; bases with no gene match: 13. Here the CDR3 reads CASSSRTGAPPGTQYF. The DNA of the CDR3 is TGCGCCAGCAGCTCCCGGACAGGGGCCCCCCCGGGGACCCAGTACTTC.

The chain employs TRBV20-1 and TRBJ1-1, with a possible D match to TRBD1 (6 bases). The CDR3 contains 11 residues. Germline V gene lookup returns CDR1 DFQATT and CDR2 SNEGSKA (reference sequence). V was shortened by 5 bases and J by 4 bases, with 8 bases between the two germline ends. The CDR3 sequence is CSAGQPTEAFF. CDR3 DNA sequence: TGCAGTGCTGGACAGCCCACTGAAGCTTTCTTT.

The chain has TRBV27 and TRBJ1-6; 8 bases map to TRBD1. There are 15 residues in the CDR3. Germline CDR1 MNHEY, CDR2 SMNVEV (reference sequence). The V segment lost 6 bases and the J segment 11 bases; nucleotides outside the gene matches: 12. This chain's CDR3 is CASSLSGQGRAPLHF. For the CDR3, the DNA is TGTGCCAGCAGCCTTTCCGGACAGGGCAGGGCACCCCTCCACTTT.

This clone has a single count. The chain uses TRBV7-9 and TRBJ1-4; D gene uncertain. V was trimmed by 6 bases and J by 3 bases, leaving 14 bases between them. From germline, CDR1 is SEHNR and CDR2 FQNEAQ (reference sequence). The CDR3 is 15 residues long. In DNA form, the CDR3 reads TGTGCCAGCAGTCAAACCGGGTCCCCTAATGAAAAACTGTTTTTT. This encodes CASSQTGSPNEKLFF.

The V gene is TRBV5-4, the J gene TRBJ2-3; D gene ambiguous. The CDR3 spans 15 residues. The germline V gene has CDR1 SGHNT and CDR2 YYREEE (reference sequence). Trimming shortened V by 3 bases and J by 0 bases, and 11 bases separated the two germline ends. The CDR3, as DNA: TGTGCCAGCAGCTCAGCGCCCGGGAGCACAGATACGCAGTATTTT. This encodes CASSSAPGSTDTQYF.

The chain employs TRBV27 and TRBJ2-6; TRBD1 matches at 9 bases. Germline loops: CDR1 MNHEY, CDR2 SMNVEV (reference sequence). The CDR3 is 22 residues long. With 0 bases clipped from V and 0 bases from J, the junction kept 15 bases outside the gene matches. The CDR3 DNA reads TGTGCCAGCAGTTTATCGGGACAGGGCCTCATGAACCGGGCCTCTGGGGCCAACGTCCTGACTTTC. Translation: CASSLSGQGLMNRASGANVLTF.

The CDR3 coding sequence is TGTGCCAGCTCAGCTTATGTTGGGGAGGATCAGCCCCAGCATTTT. Encoded protein: CASSAYVGEDQPQHF. The chain carries TRBV18 and TRBJ1-5; D unclear. Deletions cut 5 bases from V and 5 bases from J, with 16 bases between. The germline gives CDR1 KGHSH, CDR2 LQKENI. There are 15 residues in the CDR3.

The sample holds one count of this clone. The chain recombines TRBV18 with TRBJ2-3; TRBD2 agrees at 12 bases. In germline, CDR1 is KGHSH, CDR2 LQKENI. The CDR3 has 16 amino acids. V lost 6 bases to trimming and J lost 1 base; unmatched junction nucleotides: 5. The CDR3 protein is CASSLRTSGGTDTQYF. CDR3 DNA: TGTGCCAGCTCTCTCCGGACTAGCGGGGGCACAGATACGCAGTATTTT.